The rows below give T cell receptor beta chains drawn from one sample of a study of T cells in localized non-small cell lung cancer. Here immunoSEQ multiplex PCR was the method, and the copy in TCRdb shows in-frame clones only, minus some. The sample includes about 26,000 clones, about 88% of them seen just once. This specimen consisted of peripheral blood, obtained before any cancer treatment. The source of these receptors is a female donor of 60 years or more with stage II squamous cell lung carcinoma. CDR3s include the opening cysteine and the closing phenylalanine or tryptophan. Not all rows give a size; the values are once, few, many and, for expanded clones, a class.

V gene	J gene	clone size	CDR3 protein
TRBV5-1	TRBJ2-5	NA	CASSLALGRETQYF
TRBV7-3	TRBJ1-6	few	CASSSTGNRYNSPLHF
TRBV29-1	TRBJ1-1	NA	CSAGGGVSEAFF
TRBV2	TRBJ1-5	NA	CASSPFRTDSNQPQHF
TRBV2	TRBJ1-4	NA	CASREGGSEKLFF
TRBV6-5	TRBJ2-3	NA	CASSDSPGTRDTQYF
TRBV19	TRBJ1-1	NA	CASSIAPRNTKAFF
TRBV7-2	TRBJ2-1	NA	CASSLVARTANEQFF
TRBV6-5	TRBJ1-2	NA	CASSYDSVYGYTF
TRBV19	TRBJ2-3	NA	CASSMRRITDTQYF
TRBV5-1	TRBJ2-5	once	CASSFGTGVQTQYF
TRBV12-5	TRBJ2-1	once	CASGLEVASGTYNEQFF
TRBV28	TRBJ1-5	NA	CASSSRQGSNQPQHF
TRBV30	TRBJ1-5	few	CAWSSGDQPQHF
TRBV12-2	TRBJ1-1	few	CASRFRYNTEAFF
TRBV4-1	TRBJ1-3	NA	CASSQALPSSYGNTIYF
TRBV9	TRBJ2-1	once	CASSVQGLAGAAEQFF
TRBV7-9	TRBJ2-7	NA	CASSLRRLAGSSYEQYF
TRBV28	TRBJ2-1	few	CASTGQGIVSRQFF
TRBV9	TRBJ2-7	NA	CANPTGPYEQYF
TRBV12-1	TRBJ2-7	NA	CASSFKNRGYEQYF
TRBV27	TRBJ2-7	NA	CASRGTLSSYEQYF
TRBV27	TRBJ1-6	NA	CASSLDRANSPLHF
TRBV10-1	TRBJ1-1	NA	CASSRTGGTEAFF
TRBV29-1	TRBJ2-7	NA	CSAGHLSQDEQYF
TRBV6-6	TRBJ1-3	NA	CASCDSGNTIYF
TRBV7-8	TRBJ2-7	few	CASSLVSSDEVEQYF
TRBV27	TRBJ1-3	NA	CASSKTGGFGNTIYF
TRBV2	TRBJ2-6	NA	CASSWGSGANVLTF
TRBV18	TRBJ2-1	NA	CASSPTSNPTGEQFF
TRBV27	TRBJ1-1	NA	CASSGLSGQNTEAFF
TRBV5-4	TRBJ2-7	NA	CASSSGGSSPGEQYF
TRBV30	TRBJ1-2	once	CAWTPGTGYGYTF
TRBV7-6	TRBJ2-5	NA	CASSYNRDQETQYF
TRBV6-1	TRBJ2-3	NA	CASSEAGSGSGDTQYF
TRBV7-2	TRBJ2-5	NA	CASSRNQETQYF
TRBV29-1	TRBJ2-5	NA	CSVEGTGKTQYF
TRBV15	TRBJ1-5	NA	CATSRDGLFNQPQHF
TRBV20-1	TRBJ2-7	NA	CSAHRAGEQYF
TRBV2	TRBJ1-5	NA	CASSEVQGMNQPQHF